The 9 T cell receptor beta chains below were found in one sample sequenced in a study of blood T cells in healthy people across ages. The use of a sample-barcoded 5' primer and a J-beta primer mix characterized a second PCR of about 7 to 12 cycles. A single record per CDR3 protein comes from TCRdb applying MiXCR to the 5' RACE reads. Of a few hundred thousand distinct CDR3 sequences in the sample, about 28% are singletons; the top ten hold under 4.5%. The same data also went into a second study, on T cells of mothers and their children.

The sample was blood. The receptors shown here come from a boy aged 2 to 10 in good health.

Here the CDR3 reads CAISGDRGFYGYTF. CDR3 sequence (DNA): TGTGCCATCAGTGGAGACAGGGGGTTCTATGGCTACACCTTC. The chain couples TRBV10-3 to TRBJ1-2; 9 bases align to TRBD1. The V and J ends lost 4 bases and 4 bases, in that order; junction bases with no gene match: 4. From germline, CDR1 is ENHRY and CDR2 SYGVKD. The CDR3 is made up of 14 amino acids.

This clonotype showed up just a few times. V and J are TRBV20-1 and TRBJ2-5; TRBD2 aligns across 7 bases. The V segment lost 1 base and the J segment 1 base; nucleotides outside the gene matches: 9. The CDR3 length is 16 residues. CDR1 DFQATT and CDR2 SNEGSKA come from the germline V gene (reference sequence). The CDR3 spells CSARVPSGVGQETQYF. CDR3 coding DNA: TGCAGTGCTAGAGTGCCCAGCGGGGTTGGCCAAGAGACCCAGTACTTC.

This chain connects TRBV4-3 to TRBJ2-3, with 7 bases matching TRBD2. The CDR3 loop spans 19 amino acids. Germline values: CDR1 LGHNA, CDR2 YSLEER. J lost 4 bases, V lost 0 bases, and 16 bases had no gene match. This chain's CDR3 is CASSQDVGGSGHSADTQYF. As DNA, the CDR3 is TGCGCCAGCAGCCAAGATGTGGGCGGGAGTGGACATAGCGCAGATACGCAGTATTTT.

V gene TRBV7-2 combines with J gene TRBJ2-6; possible D gene TRBD2, 6 bases. Germline lookup yields CDR1 SGHTA and CDR2 FQGNSA. The CDR3 is 18 amino acids. The V and J ends lost 2 bases and 0 bases respectively, with 14 bases between them. CDR3 loop: CASSLPGLDFSGANVLTF. The CDR3 region has the DNA TGTGCCAGCAGCTTACCGGGACTCGATTTCTCTGGGGCCAACGTCCTGACTTTC.

V and J are TRBV7-8 and TRBJ2-5; no definite D call. CDR3 length: 14 residues. Trimming shortened V by 3 bases and J by 1 base, and 9 bases separated the two germline ends. CDR1 is SGHVS, CDR2 FQNEAQ, per germline. CDR3 sequence (DNA): TGTGCCAGCAGCTTTGTGGCTCCCCAAGAGACCCAGTACTTC. Its protein product is CASSFVAPQETQYF.

This sequence joins TRBV5-1 and TRBJ2-7, with 7 bases fitting TRBD1. CDR1 is SGHRS and CDR2 is YFSETQ in the germline V gene. This CDR3 comprises 14 residues. Trimming at V came to 3 bases and at J to 0 bases, leaving 3 bases not matched to a gene. CDR3 bases: TGCGCCAGCAGCTACAGGACAGGCTCCTACGAGCAGTACTTC. Its protein product is CASSYRTGSYEQYF.

The chain couples TRBV25-1 to TRBJ2-5, with 12 nucleotides matching TRBD1. The CDR3 length is 16 residues. The V segment lost 4 bases and the J segment 5 bases; nucleotides outside the gene matches: 8. CDR1 is MGHDK, CDR2 SYGVNS, per germline. The CDR3 spells CASSGPPGQGAETQYF. For the CDR3, the DNA is TGTGCCAGCAGTGGACCTCCGGGACAGGGGGCGGAGACCCAGTACTTC.

V and J are TRBV6-1 and TRBJ2-4; D ambiguous. Per the germline V gene, CDR1 is MNHNS and CDR2 is SASEGT. The CDR3 is made up of 14 amino acids. V gave up 5 bases and J gave up 0 bases, with 8 bases separating them. CDR3 bases: TGTGCCAGCAGTCAGACCGAAGCCAAAAACATTCAGTACTTC. Its translation: CASSQTEAKNIQYF.

The chain uses TRBV28 and TRBJ2-7, with TRBD1 matching 7 bases. This CDR3 contains 13 residues. The germline V gene encodes CDR1 MDHEN and CDR2 SYDVKM. After removal of 10 bases from V and 6 bases from J, the junction contained 12 bases not matched to a gene. CDR3 sequence: CATKRGRSVEQYF. CDR3 in DNA: TGTGCCACCAAGAGGGGGCGATCGGTCGAGCAGTACTTC.